Below are 11 T cell receptor beta chains sequenced from a single sample in a study of identical twins. Each CDR3 protein is one row after TCRdb ran MiXCR on the 5' RACE reads. The sample shows approximately 600,000 distinct CDR3 sequences, just under 10% of them seen only once. The sample was also linked to a second study, of yellow fever vaccine responses in identical twins.

The sequenced sample consisted of PBMCs. Receptors originate from a woman aged 18-29 years in good health.

In its sample, this clonotype was seen many times. The V call is TRBV27, the J call TRBJ2-5; 7 bases are a match to TRBD1. The CDR3 has 15 residues. In germline, CDR1 is MNHEY, CDR2 SMNVEV (reference sequence). J lost 5 bases, V lost 4 bases, and 10 bases had no gene match. CDR3 in amino acids: CASSSHPQGWETQYF. The CDR3, as DNA: TGTGCCAGCAGTTCCCACCCACAGGGGTGGGAGACCCAGTACTTC.

CDR3 protein: CASSRIPIFEQYF. In DNA, the CDR3 is TGTGCCAGCAGCCGCATTCCCATCTTCGAGCAGTACTTC. The chain recombines TRBV5-4 with TRBJ2-7, with D hard to call. Germline V lookup: CDR1 SGHNT, CDR2 YYREEE (reference sequence). CDR3 length equals 13 residues. Between the trimmed V and J ends, which lost 4 bases and 6 bases, there was a span of 14 bases.

This clonotype has more than one count but fewer than ten. The chain employs TRBV2 and TRBJ1-5; D uncertain. This CDR3 spans 13 amino acids. Per the germline V gene, CDR1 is SNHLY and CDR2 is FYNNEI. The ends were cut back, 5 bases at V and 5 bases at J, with 10 bases in the middle. CDR3 coding DNA: TGTGCCAGCAGTTTAAAGTGGGATCAGCCCCAGCATTTT. Translation: CASSLKWDQPQHF.

This clonotype occurred a few times. V usage is TRBV11-3 and J usage is TRBJ1-4; D remains ambiguous. Germline CDR1 is SGHNT and CDR2 is YENEEA. This CDR3 spans 13 amino acids. V was trimmed by 5 bases and J by 7 bases, leaving 11 bases between them. CDR3 DNA sequence: TGTGCCAGCAGCCGAAGTTTTGGTGAAAAACTGTTTTTT. It specifies CASSRSFGEKLFF.

In this sample, this clonotype turned up a few times. The chain joins TRBV10-3 to TRBJ2-7; 9 bases line up with TRBD2. The germline CDR1 and CDR2 sequences are ENHRY and SYGVKD. Trimming removed 4 bases from V and 5 bases from J; junction bases left unmatched: 9. The CDR3 has 15 amino acids. The chain's CDR3 is CAISAAGLAADEQYF. The CDR3 nucleotides read TGTGCCATCAGTGCGGCGGGACTAGCCGCGGACGAGCAGTACTTC.

In this sample, this clonotype turned up a few times. The rearrangement links TRBV30 to TRBJ1-2, with D possibly being TRBD1 (6 bases). Trimming removed 2 bases at V and 0 bases at J, with 7 bases between. The CDR3 extends over 13 amino acids. Germline V CDR1 and CDR2: GTSNPN, SVGIG (reference sequence). The CDR3 coding sequence is TGTGCCTGGAGTTCAGGGGCTAACTATGGCTACACCTTC. It is translated as CAWSSGANYGYTF.

At least ten counts were recorded for this clonotype. The rearrangement links TRBV5-5 to TRBJ2-1; 10 bases align to TRBD2. Germline-derived CDR1 and CDR2 are SGHKS and YYEKEE (reference sequence). This CDR3 region has 15 residues. J was trimmed by 2 bases and V by 3 bases; bases with no gene match: 2. In DNA, the CDR3 is TGTGCCAGCAGCTGGACTAGCGGAACCTACAATGAGCAGTTCTTC. It translates to CASSWTSGTYNEQFF.

This clonotype showed up many times. The CDR3 bases are TGCAGTGCTCGAGGGACTAGGGTTACAGATACGCAGTATTTT. Its translation is CSARGTRVTDTQYF. V is TRBV20-1 and J is TRBJ2-3, with 8 positions matching TRBD2. Germline CDR1 is DFQATT and CDR2 is SNEGSKA (reference sequence). CDR3 length: 14 amino acids. The junction had 7 bases not matched to a gene; V was cut back by 5 bases and J by 3 bases.

This clonotype turned up a few times. CDR3 sequence: CASSRLAPFQETQYF. The CDR3 bases are TGCGCCAGCAGCCGACTAGCGCCTTTCCAAGAGACCCAGTACTTC. This chain joins TRBV23-1 and TRBJ2-5; 8 bases agree with TRBD2. TRBV23-1 is sorted into the ORF group, with uncertain function. V trimming: 6 bases; J trimming: 1 base; junction bases outside the gene matches: 7. CDR3 size: 15 residues.

In this sample, this clonotype turned up many times. The V gene is TRBV20-1, the J gene TRBJ2-3; 10 bases are a match to TRBD2. The germline CDR1 and CDR2 sequences are DFQATT and SNEGSKA (reference sequence). The CDR3 has 13 amino acids. V shed 4 bases and J 5 bases; nucleotides not matched to a gene: 3. CDR3 sequence (DNA): TGCAGTGCTACAAGCGGGGGGGGAGATACGCAGTATTTT. Its protein is CSATSGGGDTQYF.

The rearrangement joins TRBV7-9 to TRBJ2-3; TRBD2 is a possible D gene (6 bases). V was shortened by 2 bases and J by 4 bases, with 13 bases between the two germline ends. Germline V gene data show CDR1 as SEHNR and CDR2 as FQNEAQ (reference sequence). The CDR3 has 15 residues. CDR3 region: CASSLRGLGADTQYF. CDR3 coding DNA: TGTGCCAGCAGCTTACGGGGACTGGGGGCAGATACGCAGTATTTT.